Below are 32 T cell receptor beta chains sequenced from a single sample in a study of early T cells in non-severe SARS-CoV-2 infection. TCRdb re-called the 5' RACE reads with MiXCR, one entry per CDR3 protein. This sample has 65,000 to 95,000 distinct CDR3 sequences, with 11% to 15% found just once. Sequencing was carried out using whole blood. These receptors were obtained from an adult who was a healthcare worker with PCR-confirmed SARS-CoV-2 infection or an uninfected control (not recorded which).

The J gene is TRBJ2-7, the V gene TRBV20-1, with D possibly being TRBD2 (6 bases). The CDR3 extends over 13 amino acids. Trimming removed 6 bases from V and 3 bases from J, with 15 bases in between. Per the germline V gene, CDR1 is DFQATT and CDR2 is SNEGSKA (reference sequence). The CDR3 here is CSAEGPRDYEQYF. In DNA, the CDR3 is TGCAGTGCGGAGGGACCGAGGGACTACGAGCAGTACTTC.

This clonotype was seen a handful of times. The chain carries TRBV19 and TRBJ2-1; D might be TRBD2 (5 bases). This CDR3 is built from 16 residues. The germline gives CDR1 LNHDA, CDR2 SQIVND (reference sequence). V lost 5 bases, J lost 0 bases, and 14 bases lay in between. The CDR3 DNA sequence: TGTGCCAGTAGTCTTAGGATGACTAACTCCTACAATGAGCAGTTCTTC. Amino acids: CASSLRMTNSYNEQFF.

This clonotype showed up just a few times. The rearrangement uses TRBV7-2 and TRBJ2-1; D ambiguous. The V gene's germline CDR1 is SGHTA and CDR2 FQGNSA. Trimming stripped 5 bases from V and 4 bases from J, with 6 bases between. The CDR3 sequence is 12 residues long. The CDR3 protein is CASSRLYNEQFF. The CDR3 DNA sequence: TGTGCCAGCAGCCGCCTGTACAATGAGCAGTTCTTC.

This clonotype was seen repeatedly, ten times or more. The chain links TRBV4-2 to TRBJ2-2, with 12 bases identical to TRBD2. The V segment lost 4 bases and the J segment 1 base; nucleotides outside the gene matches: 1. CDR1 is LGHNA, CDR2 YNFKEQ, per germline. This CDR3 has 16 residues. DNA for the CDR3: TGTGCCAGCAGCCGGGGACTAGCGGGGAACACCGGGGAGCTGTTTTTT. This gives the protein CASSRGLAGNTGELFF.

The rearrangement links TRBV28 to TRBJ2-5; 7 bases fit TRBD2. The germline V gene has CDR1 MDHEN and CDR2 SYDVKM. With V trimmed by 5 bases and J by 5 bases, 5 bases remained unmatched. The CDR3 has 13 amino acids. The CDR3 DNA sequence: TGTGCCAGCAGTGTGACTAGCAGGGAGACCCAGTACTTC. Amino acid sequence: CASSVTSRETQYF.

This chain links TRBV6-1 with TRBJ1-2; D perhaps matches TRBD1 (5 bases). Germline CDR1 is MNHNS and CDR2 is SASEGT. V lost 3 bases, J lost 8 bases, and 16 bases lay in between. The CDR3 totals 14 residues. CDR3 sequence reads: CASSEAGQHGGYTF. The CDR3 nucleotides read TGTGCCAGCAGTGAGGCCGGACAACACGGGGGCTACACCTTC.

This clonotype was seen a handful of times. J is TRBJ2-7 and V is TRBV5-6; perhaps D is TRBD1 or TRBD2 (6 bases each). The V gene's germline CDR1 is SGHDT and CDR2 YYEEEE. V dropped 4 bases and J dropped 2 bases, with 16 bases sitting between them. The CDR3 sequence is 15 residues long. CDR3 residues: CASSKGGRVPYEQYF. The CDR3 region has the DNA TGTGCCAGCAGCAAGGGGGGACGAGTCCCCTACGAGCAGTACTTC.

The CDR3 DNA reads as TGTGCCAGCAGCTTAATAAGCGGGCCCACCGGGGAGCTGTTTTTT. This codes for CASSLISGPTGELFF. V gene TRBV7-6 combines with J gene TRBJ2-2; D perhaps matches TRBD2 (6 bases). CDR3 length: 15 amino acids. Germline loops: CDR1 SGHVS, CDR2 FNYEAQ. V shed 2 bases and J shed 4 bases, with 11 bases lying between them. The full variable domain, with the rest looked up from reference TRBV7-6 and TRBJ2-2, is GAGVSQSPRYKVTKRGQDVALRCDPISGHVSLYWYRQALGQGPEFLTYFNYEAQQDKSGLPNDRFSAERPEGSISTLTIQRTEQRDSAMYRCASSLISGPTGELFFGEGSRLTVL.

This clonotype has only a few counts. The V and J genes are TRBV11-2 and TRBJ2-2; possibly TRBD1 for D (5 bases). This CDR3 contains 14 residues. V lost 5 bases to trimming and J lost 5 bases, with 12 bases between them. Germline CDR1 SGHAT, CDR2 FQNNGV. The CDR3 DNA follows: TGTGCCAGCAGCGTCCCAGGGAAAACCGGGGAGCTGTTTTTT. Translated, it gives CASSVPGKTGELFF. The full variable domain, in which reference TRBV11-2 and TRBJ2-2 provide the parts outside the CDR3, is EAGVAQSPRYKIIEKRQSVAFWCNPISGHATLYWYQQILGQGPKLLIQFQNNGVVDDSQLPKDRFSAERLKGVDSTLKIQPAKLEDSAVYLCASSVPGKTGELFFGEGSRLTVL.

This clonotype was counted ten times or more. The chain links TRBV6-4 to TRBJ1-1; D is uncertain. This CDR3 spans 13 amino acids. Deletions cut 3 bases from V and 1 base from J, with 6 bases between. Germline-derived CDR1 and CDR2 are MRHNA and SNTAGT. CDR3 coding DNA: TGTGCCAGCAGTGAGGGGAGGAACACTGAAGCTTTCTTT. Protein product: CASSEGRNTEAFF.

The chain carries TRBV10-3 and TRBJ2-3; no clear D. V was clipped by 6 bases and J by 1 base, with 11 bases between them. This CDR3 region has 14 residues. Germline CDR1 and CDR2: ENHRY and SYGVKD. The CDR3 reads CAISAKTRTDTQYF. CDR3 sequence (DNA): TGTGCCATCAGCGCGAAGACCCGCACAGATACGCAGTATTTT.

This clonotype showed up many times. The rearrangement joins TRBV7-9 to TRBJ2-7; no firm D call. CDR1 is SEHNR and CDR2 is FQNEAQ in the germline V gene (reference sequence). V was trimmed by 1 base and J by 4 bases, leaving 2 bases between them. The CDR3 spans 11 residues. The CDR3 region has the DNA TGTGCCAGCAGCTTAGAATACGAGCAGTACTTC. As protein: CASSLEYEQYF.

This clonotype has just a few counts. The chain couples TRBV20-1 to TRBJ1-1; possibly TRBD1 for D (6 bases). The CDR3 has 13 amino acids. Germline lookup yields CDR1 DFQATT and CDR2 SNEGSKA (reference sequence). V lost 6 bases to trimming and J lost 0 bases, with 11 bases between them. Here the CDR3 reads CSARQDVNTEAFF. The CDR3 nucleotides read TGCAGTGCAAGACAGGATGTGAACACTGAAGCTTTCTTT.

The rearrangement joins TRBV19 to TRBJ2-3; possibly TRBD2 for D (6 bases). V was shortened by 8 bases and J by 0 bases, with 15 bases between the two germline ends. CDR3 length: 15 residues. Germline CDR1 LNHDA, CDR2 SQIVND (reference sequence). The CDR3 nucleotides are TGTGCCAGTGCATCCGGGACTTACAGCACAGATACGCAGTATTTT. This encodes CASASGTYSTDTQYF.

The rearrangement joins TRBV29-1 to TRBJ2-1, with 13 positions matching TRBD2. Germline CDR1 SQVTM, CDR2 ANQGSEA. The CDR3 covers 13 residues. With 5 bases clipped from V and 8 bases from J, the junction kept 3 bases outside the gene matches. The CDR3 loop reads CSVRLAGGHEQFF. The CDR3 nucleotides are TGCAGCGTTCGACTAGCGGGGGGCCATGAGCAGTTCTTC.

This clonotype has only a few counts. The chain is built from TRBV6-5 and TRBJ1-5; D gene uncertain. The CDR3 is 14 residues long. The V and J ends lost 2 bases and 1 base respectively, with 6 bases between them. The germline V gene encodes CDR1 MNHEY and CDR2 SVGAGI. The DNA of the CDR3 is TGTGCCAGCAGTTACCGTGGCAGCAATCAGCCCCAGCATTTT. Amino acid sequence: CASSYRGSNQPQHF.

J is TRBJ1-2 and V is TRBV11-1; no definite D call. Germline V gene lookup returns CDR1 SGHAT and CDR2 FQDESV (reference sequence). The CDR3 length is 14 residues. The V end lost 5 bases, the J end lost 5 bases, and 15 bases lay between the germline ends. The CDR3 loop is CASSQIAAQYGYTF. The CDR3 DNA reads TGTGCCAGCAGCCAGATTGCAGCCCAATATGGCTACACCTTC. Together with reference TRBV11-1 and TRBJ1-2, the CDR3 gives the full variable domain: EAEVAQSPRYKITEKSQAVAFWCDPISGHATLYWYRQILGQGPELLVQFQDESVVDDSQLPKDRFSAERLKGVDSTLKIQPAELGDSAMYLCASSQIAAQYGYTFGSGTRLTVV.

This clonotype was detected a few times. The V gene is TRBV7-2, the J gene TRBJ2-5; 8 bases line up with TRBD1. The J segment lost 3 bases and the V segment lost 1 base, leaving 1 base of the junction unmatched. This CDR3 has 14 amino acids. The germline CDR1 and CDR2 sequences are SGHTA and FQGNSA. As DNA, the CDR3 is TGTGCCAGCAGCTTAGAACAGGGGGAAGAGACCCAGTACTTC. Its protein is CASSLEQGEETQYF. Drawing the rest from reference TRBV7-2 and TRBJ2-5, the complete variable domain is GAGVSQSPSNKVTEKGKDVELRCDPISGHTALYWYRQSLGQGLEFLIYFQGNSAPDKSGLPSDRFSAERTGGSVSTLTIQRTQQEDSAVYLCASSLEQGEETQYFGPGTRLLVL.

There are many counts of this clonotype. The V call is TRBV5-4, the J call TRBJ2-2; 7 bases agree with TRBD1. This CDR3 region has 14 residues. V lost 6 bases and J lost 5; bases outside the gene matches: 7. Germline CDR1 and CDR2: SGHNT and YYREEE (reference sequence). CDR3 residues: CASTTTGRTGELFF. In nucleotides, the CDR3 is TGTGCCAGCACCACGACAGGGCGAACCGGGGAGCTGTTTTTT. Together with reference TRBV5-4 and TRBJ2-2, the CDR3 gives the full variable domain: ETGVTQSPTHLIKTRGQQVTLRCSSQSGHNTVSWYQQALGQGPQFIFQYYREEENGRGNFPPRFSGLQFPNYSSELNVNALELDDSALYLCASTTTGRTGELFFGEGSRLTVL.

The chain is built from TRBV6-6 and TRBJ2-6; 8 bases map to TRBD1. The CDR3 contains 18 residues. The germline gives CDR1 MNHNY, CDR2 SVGAGI (reference sequence). The ends lost 5 bases at V and 0 bases at J; junction bases unmatched: 9. CDR3 nucleotides: TGTGCCAGCAGTCCTGGGACAGGCTCCAGCTCTGGGGCCAACGTCCTGACTTTC. It yields the protein CASSPGTGSSSGANVLTF.

This clonotype has only a few counts. V is TRBV6-5 and J is TRBJ2-6; D remains unclear. CDR1 MNHEY and CDR2 SVGAGI come from the germline V gene. This CDR3 has 16 residues. Trimming stripped 7 bases from V and 1 base from J, with 14 bases between. CDR3 region: CASTHRSASGANVLTF. CDR3 nucleotides: TGTGCCAGCACCCATCGGAGTGCTTCTGGGGCCAACGTCCTGACTTTC.

This clonotype was observed a handful of times. V usage is TRBV11-2 and J usage is TRBJ2-3; the D call may be TRBD1 or TRBD2 (5 bases each). Trimming took off 0 bases at V and 7 bases at J, with 8 bases between the two ends. Germline values: CDR1 SGHAT, CDR2 FQNNGV. The CDR3 is 13 residues long. The CDR3 DNA reads TGTGCCAGCAGCTTAGAGGGGGTAAATACGCAGTATTTT. It yields the protein CASSLEGVNTQYF.

The chain has TRBV7-6 and TRBJ2-7, with 11 bases matching TRBD2. The CDR3 consists of 15 residues. Germline CDR1 SGHVS, CDR2 FNYEAQ. The V and J ends lost 5 bases and 0 bases, in that order; junction bases with no gene match: 3. CDR3 DNA: TGTGCCAGCAGCAAAACTAGCGGGAGCTCCTACGAGCAGTACTTC. Residues: CASSKTSGSSYEQYF.

About this clonotype itself: At one boundary the junction diverges from the germline segment, which might be a read error. The chain carries TRBV6-2 or TRBV6-3 and TRBJ2-1, with D possibly being TRBD1 (5 bases). Germline V gene lookup returns CDR1 MNHEY and CDR2 SVGEGT. The CDR3 runs to 15 residues. The CDR3 DNA reads TGTGCCAGCACGAAACAGGTCAGCTCCTACAATGAGCAGATCTTC. As protein: CASTKQVSSYNEQIF.

The gene calls are TRBV28 and TRBJ1-2; no definite D call. The CDR3 length is 11 residues. Germline CDR1 MDHEN, CDR2 SYDVKM. V lost 9 bases, J lost 3 bases, and 8 bases lay in between. The CDR3 DNA is TGTGCCAGTGGCCGGGACTATGGCTACACCTTC. This translates into CASGRDYGYTF.

This clonotype was counted between two and nine times. The chain is built from TRBV14 and TRBJ2-1; 13 positions match TRBD2. The CDR3 has 20 residues. CDR1 is SGHDN and CDR2 is FVKESK in the germline V gene. The ends lost 1 base at V and 4 bases at J; junction bases unmatched: 13. CDR3 bases: TGTGCCAGCAGCCAAGGGACTAGCGGGGGACAAGGGCGCCGGTACAATGAGCAGTTCTTC. It translates to CASSQGTSGGQGRRYNEQFF.

The chain is built from TRBV5-6 and TRBJ2-3; 10 positions match TRBD1. This CDR3 is built from 20 residues. CDR1 SGHDT and CDR2 YYEEEE come from the germline V gene. V lost 2 bases, J lost 1 base, and 16 bases stayed unmatched. This CDR3 is CASSFPVGTGVLSGTDTQYF. The CDR3 DNA reads as TGTGCCAGCAGCTTTCCGGTCGGGACAGGGGTTTTATCTGGCACAGATACGCAGTATTTT.

This rearrangement joins TRBV5-6 to TRBJ1-2; 7 bases fit TRBD1. The CDR3 totals 15 residues. The V gene end was trimmed by 0 bases and the J gene end by 2 bases; junction bases not matched to a gene: 4. Germline CDR1 is SGHDT and CDR2 is YYEEEE. The DNA of the CDR3 is TGTGCCAGCAGCTTGGGTCTGGACAGGAACTATGGCTACACCTTC. Amino acid sequence: CASSLGLDRNYGYTF.

This clonotype has just a few counts. The chain uses TRBV11-2 and TRBJ2-7; TRBD2 is a possible D gene (7 bases). Trimming took off 1 base at V and 2 bases at J, with 12 bases between the two ends. Germline V lookup: CDR1 SGHAT, CDR2 FQNNGV. The CDR3 runs 15 residues. The CDR3 DNA is TGTGCCAGCAGCTTAGCCGGGGGGCCAGCCTACGAGCAGTACTTC. Encoded protein: CASSLAGGPAYEQYF.

This clonotype was recorded a few times. This chain links TRBV11-2 with TRBJ2-7; D remains ambiguous. V was cut by 2 bases and J by 1 base, with 9 bases left in between. CDR1 is SGHAT, CDR2 FQNNGV, per germline. This CDR3 spans 14 amino acids. The CDR3 DNA sequence: TGTGCCAGCAGCTTAAATGTGAATTCCTACGAGCAGTACTTC. Encoded protein: CASSLNVNSYEQYF. Looking up the rest from reference TRBV11-2 and TRBJ2-7 gives the full variable domain: EAGVAQSPRYKIIEKRQSVAFWCNPISGHATLYWYQQILGQGPKLLIQFQNNGVVDDSQLPKDRFSAERLKGVDSTLKIQPAKLEDSAVYLCASSLNVNSYEQYFGPGTRLTVT.

This clonotype was recorded at least ten times. This chain uses TRBV7-2 with TRBJ2-1; TRBD1 agrees at 7 bases. Germline values: CDR1 SGHTA, CDR2 FQGNSA. Losses at the gene ends were 5 bases for V and 3 bases for J; bases not matched to a gene: 1. This CDR3 has 13 amino acids. The CDR3 reads CASSPGGYNEQFF. The CDR3 DNA is TGTGCCAGCAGCCCAGGGGGCTACAATGAGCAGTTCTTC.

This clonotype was seen more than once but under ten times. The chain joins TRBV3-2 to TRBJ2-2. TRBV3-2 is flagged as a pseudogene. The CDR3 totals 13 residues. The chain's CDR3 is CASSLEFGGELFF. The CDR3 region has the DNA TGTGCCAGCAGCCTTGAGTTTGGTGGGGAGCTGTTTTTT.